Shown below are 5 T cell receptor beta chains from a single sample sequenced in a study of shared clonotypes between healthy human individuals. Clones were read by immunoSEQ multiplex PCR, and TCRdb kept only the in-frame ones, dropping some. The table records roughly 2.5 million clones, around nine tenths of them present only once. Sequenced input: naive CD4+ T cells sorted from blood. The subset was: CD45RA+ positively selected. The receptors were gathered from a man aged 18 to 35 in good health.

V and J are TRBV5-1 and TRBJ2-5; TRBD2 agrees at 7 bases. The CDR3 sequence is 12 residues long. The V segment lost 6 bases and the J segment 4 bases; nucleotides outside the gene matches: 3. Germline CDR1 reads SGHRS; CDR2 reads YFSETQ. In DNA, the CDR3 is TGCGCCAGCAATAGGGAGGGAGAGACCCAGTACTTC. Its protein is CASNREGETQYF.

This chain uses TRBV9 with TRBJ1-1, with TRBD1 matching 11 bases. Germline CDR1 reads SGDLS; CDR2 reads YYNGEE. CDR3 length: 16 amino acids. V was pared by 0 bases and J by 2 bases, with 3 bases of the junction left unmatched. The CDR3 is CASSVGGTGGNTEAFF. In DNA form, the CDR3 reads TGTGCCAGCAGCGTAGGGGGGACAGGGGGTAACACTGAAGCTTTCTTT.

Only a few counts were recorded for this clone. The CDR3 nucleotides are TGTGCCAGCAGCTTGACTAGCGGGAGAGATGAGCAGTTCTTC. Its protein product is CASSLTSGRDEQFF. The chain carries TRBV5-4 and TRBJ2-1, with 11 bases aligning to TRBD2. The CDR3 sequence is 14 residues long. The germline V gene encodes CDR1 SGHNT and CDR2 YYREEE (reference sequence). Unmatched junction bases numbered 2, after V lost 1 base and J lost 8 bases.

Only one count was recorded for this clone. The CDR3 reads CASSPDLTRTYEQYF. CDR3 DNA: TGCGCCAGCAGTCCTGACCTTACCCGAACCTACGAGCAGTACTTC. The J gene is TRBJ2-7, the V gene TRBV4-3; no clear D. The V and J ends lost 6 bases and 2 bases respectively, with 17 bases between them. The length of the CDR3 is 15 residues. Germline V gene lookup returns CDR1 LGHNA and CDR2 YSLEER.

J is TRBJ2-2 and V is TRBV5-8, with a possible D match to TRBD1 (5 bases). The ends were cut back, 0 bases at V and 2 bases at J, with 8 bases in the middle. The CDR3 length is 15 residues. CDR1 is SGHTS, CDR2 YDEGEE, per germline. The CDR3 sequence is CASSLVDRNTGELFF. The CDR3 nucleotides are TGTGCCAGCAGCTTGGTCGACAGAAACACCGGGGAGCTGTTTTTT.